Listed below are T cell receptor beta chains from one sample, sequenced in a study of OX40 agonist ivuxolimab in advanced cancers. Libraries were prepared by immunoSEQ multiplex PCR; TCRdb keeps only in-frame clonotypes and omits some of them. Among 70,000 to 90,000 clones listed, roughly 90% were seen once. Here the sequenced sample was CD4+ or CD8+ T cells sorted from blood, taken in a trial of the OX40 agonist ivuxolimab. These receptors were collected from an adult with an advanced solid tumor such as melanoma, head and neck, liver or kidney cancer. CDR3s include the opening cysteine and the closing phenylalanine or tryptophan. D genes are given only for firm matches. Rows give clone size only sometimes, using once, few, many, or a class for an expanded clone.

cdr3_nt	cdr3_aa	v_call	j_call	clone_size	d_call
TGTGCCAGCTCACCACCGCGAAATCTGAACACTGAAGCTTTCTTT	CASSPPRNLNTEAFF	TRBV18	TRBJ1-1	NA	NA
TGTGCCAGCAGTGATCGGGAAGGCACAGATACGCAGTATTTT	CASSDREGTDTQYF	TRBV2	TRBJ2-3	NA	NA
TGTGCCAGCAGCTTAGAGCGTACAGATAACTATGGCTACACCTTC	CASSLERTDNYGYTF	TRBV7-9	TRBJ1-2	NA	NA
TGTGCCAGCAGCGTCGGGGGCGCAAATGAAAAACTGTTTTTT	CASSVGGANEKLFF	TRBV11-3	TRBJ1-4	NA	NA
TGTGCCAGCAGATCGGGGTGGGGAACCCGGAGCTCCTACGAGCAGTACTTC	CASRSGWGTRSSYEQYF	TRBV27	TRBJ2-7	NA	NA
TGTGCCAGCGGTACACTAGCTTTAAATGAGCAGTTCTTC	CASGTLALNEQFF	TRBV18	TRBJ2-1	once	NA
TGTGCCAGCAGCCCCAGCGGCGGGACTAGCGACAATGAGCAGTTCTTC	CASSPSGGTSDNEQFF	TRBV7-8	TRBJ2-1	NA	TRBD2
TGTGCCAGCAGTACGGAGTTGAATCAGCCCCAGCATTTT	CASSTELNQPQHF	TRBV6-4	TRBJ1-5	few	NA
TGTGCCAGTATGACGGTAGCCAAAAACATTCAGTACTTC	CASMTVAKNIQYF	TRBV6-5	TRBJ2-4	NA	NA
TGTGCCAGCAGTGAGCCAGGAGAGCCTTGGAACTATGGCTACACCTTC	CASSEPGEPWNYGYTF	TRBV6-1	TRBJ1-2	once	NA
TGTGCCAGCACCCCATGGGGAGAGGTTGGCGAGCAGTACTTC	CASTPWGEVGEQYF	TRBV28	TRBJ2-7	once	NA
TGTGCCAGCAGCCCTAGACAGGGGTTGGATACGCAGTATTTT	CASSPRQGLDTQYF	TRBV27	TRBJ2-3	NA	TRBD1
TGTGCCAGCAGCTTCGCAGGGGGATCGTGGGATGAGCAGTTCTTC	CASSFAGGSWDEQFF	TRBV11-2	TRBJ2-1	NA	TRBD1
TGTGCCAGCAGCGCCACAGGCGACCCCTACGAGCAGTACTTC	CASSATGDPYEQYF	TRBV7-8	TRBJ2-7	NA	NA
TGTGCCAGTAGTACGGGACAGGCGTCGAACACTGAAGCTTTCTTT	CASSTGQASNTEAFF	TRBV19	TRBJ1-1	few	TRBD1
TGTGCCAGCAGCGAACAGGGGCCTGGGGGCACTGAAGCTTTCTTT	CASSEQGPGGTEAFF	TRBV7-9	TRBJ1-1	once	TRBD1
TGTGCCACCAGCAATCCTTCAAACACCGGGGAGCTGTTTTTT	CATSNPSNTGELFF	TRBV15	TRBJ2-2	NA	NA